This T cell receptor (beta chain) stems from a study of T and B cells in COVID-19 patients (dated by TCRdb to about 2020). In the study overall: In this study, adaptive immunity was profiled in COVID-19 patients who either had active infection or had recovered, using TRB and IGH repertoire sequencing of peripheral blood. A recovered cohort was made up of 19 patients contributing approximately 21 samples, mostly after mild to moderate COVID-19 managed as outpatients. Patients in the recovered cohort had a median age of 34 years, compared with roughly 66 years for patients in the active-infection cohort. Critical illness requiring mechanical ventilation or ECMO was present in about 65% of the 20 patients in the active-infection cohort. Of the 20 to 25 patients in the active-infection cohort, 15 to 19 had comorbidities associated with unfavorable COVID-19 outcome. The repository of TCR and BCR sequences included about 69 time points from about 35 patients, and more than 8 million TCR sequences were analysed. Because samples were available both during active disease and after recovery, a couple of patients were counted in both the recovered and the active cohorts. An age-matched reference group of around 42 healthy donors negative for COVID-19 antibodies served as the comparison for repertoire analyses. As many as 9 follow-up blood samples were taken per patient, and some of the samples covered different disease stages within the same individual. Study-wide conclusions, independent of this receptor: Strongly skewed TRBV/TRBJ gene usage was reported in patients with COVID-19. It was stated that prospective validation of the reported TCR clusters was required before the clusters could be put to clinical use. In active COVID-19, TRB repertoires were highly clonal, while at recovery, diversity and richness increased above the levels seen in healthy donors. Blood samples from mildly ill patients during symptoms and early samples from severe cases were scarce. The size of the cohort was considered insufficient for assessing HLA contributions to COVID-19 susceptibility or severity. Specific T cell subsets (CD4+/Treg/CD8+) and sorted SARS-CoV-2-responsive or tetramer+ T cells had not yet been sequenced, and these experiments were ongoing. A total of roughly 2,000 exclusive TCR clusters, including 31 low-pGen clusters, were found in the recovered cohort.

Trimming at the junction amounts to 2 bases on V and 6 bases on J, and the germline ends lie 9 bases apart. Reading from cysteine to phenylalanine, the CDR3 counts 13 amino acids. CDR3 DNA only is kept here, 39 bases in frame from base 1. TRB repertoires were amplified using roughly 220-550 ng of genomic DNA isolated from blood. The listed sequencing device is Illumina MiSeq. Multiplex PCR with BIOMED2 TRB-A/B primer pools was used to amplify the TRB rearrangements. Illumina-compatible adapters and 7-nucleotide sample barcodes were attached to the amplicons in two consecutive PCRs. All library PCRs used Phusion HS II polymerase. Amplicons were purified from gel with the NucleoSpin Gel and PCR Clean-up kit, quantified on Qubit, and pooled at about 3.7 nM. The quality of the amplicon pool was checked on an Agilent 2100 Bioanalyzer prior to Illumina next-generation sequencing. In the paper's pipeline: TRB rearrangements were annotated with MiXCR 3.0.8 using the default MiXCR reference library. Sequences with fewer than 2 reads and non-productive reads were filtered out, and every unique CDR3 nucleotide sequence was treated as a single clone. Clonality, diversity, richness and V-J gene usage were computed in R 3.5.1. GLIPH2 was used for TCR clustering by CDR3 similarity, and generation probabilities were calculated by OLGA. GLIPH2 clusters were kept only if they contained at least four unique TCR clonotypes found in at least three individuals. TCRdb redid the processing of the public reads, applying fastp at Q25 and MiXCR, and retained in-frame beta chains. Rows are unified per CDR3 protein, each entry keeping the most common DNA and genes. These V and J calls originate from TCRdb's pipeline instead of the authors' own analysis. For this sample the table gives 4,500 to 5,500 distinct CDR3 sequences, of which about a fifth were detected only once. 12% of the sample is in the top ten clones.

Only a few counts were recorded for this clonotype. It lacks a known antigen. No much larger clone is present one base from it, and per-base qualities are unavailable. The sequencing sample was made of blood. The V gene is TRBV12-3 or TRBV12-4 and the J gene is TRBJ2-3, with no D gene named confidently. The source of this sequence is a human donor with active COVID-19. DNA sequence: TGTGCCAGCAGTTTACACGAGATGGATACGCAGTATTTT. It translates to CASSLHEMDTQYF.